One and the same sample provided the 6 T cell receptor beta chains below, sequenced in a study of CD8 T cells in ankylosing spondylitis. From the 5' RACE reads, TCRdb called clonotypes with MiXCR, one entry per CDR3 protein. Of under 300,000 distinct CDR3 sequences listed, approximately 12% are singletons. Sequencing was performed on blood, either unsorted or a sorted T cell fraction (not recorded which). The receptors were sampled from a male donor with ankylosing spondylitis or in good health (not recorded which).

This clonotype has ten or more counts. V usage is TRBV29-1 and J usage is TRBJ2-2, with 8 bases identical to TRBD2. The germline V gene encodes CDR1 SQVTM and CDR2 ANQGSEA. After removal of 6 bases from V and 6 bases from J, the junction contained 9 bases not matched to a gene. The CDR3 length is 14 residues. CDR3 coding DNA: TGCAGCGTGCTGGGGACTAGGAGGGCCGGGGAGCTGTTTTTT. The encoded protein is CSVLGTRRAGELFF.

This clonotype was seen repeatedly, ten times or more. The V call is TRBV5-1, the J call TRBJ1-2; D perhaps matches TRBD1 (5 bases). V dropped 0 bases and J dropped 1 base, with 10 bases sitting between them. Germline values: CDR1 SGHRS, CDR2 YFSETQ. The CDR3 has 15 amino acids. This CDR3 reads CASSLGGQLNYGYTF. The CDR3 bases are TGCGCCAGCAGCTTGGGTGGACAACTTAACTATGGCTACACCTTC.

J is TRBJ2-6 and V is TRBV6-1; D gene uncertain. The CDR3 has 14 amino acids. The V gene lost 6 bases and the J gene lost 4 bases, with 10 bases spanning the gap. The germline gives CDR1 MNHNS, CDR2 SASEGT. The CDR3 here is CASSNALGANVLTF. The DNA for the CDR3 is TGTGCCAGCAGCAATGCTTTGGGGGCCAACGTCCTGACTTTC.

The rearrangement joins TRBV4-2 to TRBJ2-7; D may correspond to TRBD1 or TRBD2 (5 bases each). Trimming removed 0 bases at V and 3 bases at J, with 15 bases between. Germline loops: CDR1 LGHNA, CDR2 YNFKEQ. The CDR3 consists of 16 residues. CDR3 bases: TGTGCCAGCAGCCAAGATTTACGGGGCCCGAACTACGAGCAGTACTTC. Translated, it gives CASSQDLRGPNYEQYF.

The chain couples TRBV3-1 to TRBJ2-1, with D possibly matching TRBD1 (6 bases). Germline lookup yields CDR1 LGHDT and CDR2 YNNKEL (reference sequence). CDR3 length: 16 residues. The germline V and J ends were trimmed by 0 bases and 2 bases, with 11 bases remaining between them. CDR3 amino acids: CASSQDGQGPYNEQFF. CDR3 nucleotides: TGTGCCAGCAGCCAAGATGGGCAGGGGCCCTACAATGAGCAGTTCTTC.

This clonotype has a count of ten or more. The CDR3 spells CASSLAPGGTEAFF. The CDR3 nucleotides are TGCGCCAGCAGCTTGGCCCCAGGGGGCACTGAAGCTTTCTTT. The chain employs TRBV5-1 and TRBJ1-1; 7 bases fit TRBD1. CDR1 and CDR2 (germline): SGHRS, YFSETQ. This CDR3 comprises 14 residues. J was trimmed by 4 bases and V by 0 bases; bases with no gene match: 3. The complete variable domain, with remaining parts taken from reference TRBV5-1 and TRBJ1-1, reads KAGVTQTPRYLIKTRGQQVTLSCSPISGHRSVSWYQQTPGQGLQFLFEYFSETQRNKGNFPGRFSGRQFSNSRSEMNVSTLELGDSALYLCASSLAPGGTEAFFGQGTRLTVV.